One and the same sample provided the 3 T cell receptor beta chains below, sequenced in a study of blood T cell repertoires in COVID-19. The table came from immunoSEQ multiplex PCR; TCRdb's copy has only in-frame clones and leaves some out. The sample yields about 440,000 clones, around nine tenths seen once. Source material: PBMCs or T cells enriched from blood (not recorded which). These receptors were obtained from a woman younger than 35 with acute COVID-19.

Written as DNA, the CDR3 is TGTGCCTGGAGTGTGGCACCAACGAACACCGGGGAGCTGTTTTTT. Protein: CAWSVAPTNTGELFF. The J gene is TRBJ2-2, the V gene TRBV30; D not resolved. The CDR3 extends over 15 amino acids. Deletions cut 0 bases from V and 0 bases from J, with 8 bases between. Germline assignment: CDR1 GTSNPN and CDR2 SVGIG (reference sequence). Variable domain in full (rest from reference TRBV30 and TRBJ2-2): SQTIHQWPATLVQPVGSPLSLECTVEGTSNPNLYWYRQAAGRGLQLLFYSVGIGQISSEVPQNLSASRPQDRQFILSSKKLLLSDSGFYLCAWSVAPTNTGELFFGEGSRLTVL.

The chain employs TRBV6-2 or TRBV6-3 and TRBJ1-2; 9 positions match TRBD1. V lost 5 bases to trimming and J lost 1 base; unmatched junction nucleotides: 8. The CDR3 is 16 amino acids. Germline CDR1 MNHEY, CDR2 SVGEGT. CDR3: CASSLTGTGSNYGYTF. For the CDR3, the DNA is TGTGCCAGCAGTCTCACCGGGACAGGGAGTAACTATGGCTACACCTTC.

This clone occurred once. The rearrangement uses TRBV6-2 or TRBV6-3 and TRBJ2-1; possibly TRBD2 for D (5 bases). The CDR3 runs to 16 residues. Trimming removed 2 bases at V and 4 bases at J, with 15 bases between. Germline V gene data show CDR1 as MNHEY and CDR2 as SVGEGT. The CDR3 region has the DNA TGTGCCAGCAGTTACGGAGGAGGAGAGGTTTACAATGAGCAGTTCTTC. Protein product: CASSYGGGEVYNEQFF.